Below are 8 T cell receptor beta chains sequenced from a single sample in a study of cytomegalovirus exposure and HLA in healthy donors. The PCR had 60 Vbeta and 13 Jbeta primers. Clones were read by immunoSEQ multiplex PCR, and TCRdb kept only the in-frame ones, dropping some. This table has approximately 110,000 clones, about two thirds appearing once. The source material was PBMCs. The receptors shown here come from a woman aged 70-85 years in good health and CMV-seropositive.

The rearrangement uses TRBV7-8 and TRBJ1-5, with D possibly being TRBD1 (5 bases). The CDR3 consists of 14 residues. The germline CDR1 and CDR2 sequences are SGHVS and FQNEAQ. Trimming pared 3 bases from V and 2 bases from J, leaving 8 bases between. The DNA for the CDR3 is TGTGCCAGCAGCTTCGCGGGGGGCAATCAGCCCCAGCATTTT. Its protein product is CASSFAGGNQPQHF.

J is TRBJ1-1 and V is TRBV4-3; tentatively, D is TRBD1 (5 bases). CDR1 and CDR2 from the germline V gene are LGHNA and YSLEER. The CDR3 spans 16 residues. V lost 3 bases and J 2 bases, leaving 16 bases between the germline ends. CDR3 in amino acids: CASSQESGGVNTEAFF. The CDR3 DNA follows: TGCGCCAGCAGCCAGGAGTCGGGGGGGGTCAACACTGAAGCTTTCTTT.

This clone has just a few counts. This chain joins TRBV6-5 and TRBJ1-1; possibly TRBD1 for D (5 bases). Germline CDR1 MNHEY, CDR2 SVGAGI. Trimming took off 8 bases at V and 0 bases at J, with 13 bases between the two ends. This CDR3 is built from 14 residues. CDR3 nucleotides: TGTGCCAGCGGAGGGGACTTAATGAACACTGAAGCTTTCTTT. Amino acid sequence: CASGGDLMNTEAFF.

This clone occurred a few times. CDR3 coding DNA: TGTGCCAGCAGCTCCCCAGCCGGGACAGGGGAAGAGACCCAGTACTTC. Amino acids: CASSSPAGTGEETQYF. The chain recombines TRBV7-9 with TRBJ2-5; 10 bases line up with TRBD1. This CDR3 has 16 amino acids. Germline V CDR1 and CDR2: SEHNR, FQNEAQ (reference sequence). Trimming at V came to 4 bases and at J to 3 bases, leaving 8 bases not matched to a gene.

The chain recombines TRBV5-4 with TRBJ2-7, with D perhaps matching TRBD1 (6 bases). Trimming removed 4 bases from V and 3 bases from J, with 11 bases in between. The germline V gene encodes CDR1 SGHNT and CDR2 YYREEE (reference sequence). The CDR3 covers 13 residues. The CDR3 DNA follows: TGTGCCAGCAGCCTTGGACAGATCTACGAGCAGTACTTC. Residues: CASSLGQIYEQYF.

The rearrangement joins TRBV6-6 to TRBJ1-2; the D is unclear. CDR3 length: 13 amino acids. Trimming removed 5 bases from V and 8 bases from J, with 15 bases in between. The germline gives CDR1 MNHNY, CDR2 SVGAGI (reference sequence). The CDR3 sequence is CASSKETLRGYTF. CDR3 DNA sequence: TGTGCCAGCAGTAAAGAGACCTTGCGGGGCTACACCTTC.

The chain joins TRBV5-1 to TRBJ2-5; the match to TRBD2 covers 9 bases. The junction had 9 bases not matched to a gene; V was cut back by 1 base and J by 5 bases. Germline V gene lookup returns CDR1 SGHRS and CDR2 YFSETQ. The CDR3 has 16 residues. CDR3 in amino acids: CASSLPGVAGAETQYF. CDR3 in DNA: TGCGCCAGCAGCTTGCCGGGGGTAGCGGGGGCGGAGACCCAGTACTTC.

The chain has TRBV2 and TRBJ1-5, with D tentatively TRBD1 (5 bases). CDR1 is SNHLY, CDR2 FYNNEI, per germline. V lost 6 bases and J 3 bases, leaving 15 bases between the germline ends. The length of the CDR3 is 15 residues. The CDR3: CASRKGEGDNQPQHF. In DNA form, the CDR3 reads TGTGCCAGCAGAAAAGGGGAGGGAGACAATCAGCCCCAGCATTTT.